A single sample gave rise to the 32 T cell receptor beta chains below, sequenced in a study of CD8 T cells in Susac syndrome. RNA amounts of 0.5 to 1 ug underwent reverse transcription with random hexamers. TCRdb processed the immunoSEQ multiplex PCR reads anew with MiXCR; each CDR3 protein has one entry. In the table there are 200,000 to 300,000 distinct CDR3 sequences, 90% to 95% of which are singletons. The sample taken for sequencing was CD4+ T cells from PBMCs. All receptors come from a human donor with multiple sclerosis.

The rearrangement uses TRBV2 and TRBJ2-7; D remains ambiguous. The CDR3 contains 15 residues. The ends were cut back, 0 bases at V and 5 bases at J, with 14 bases in the middle. Per the germline V gene, CDR1 is SNHLY and CDR2 is FYNNEI. This chain's CDR3 is CASSEALRVGNEQYV. Written as DNA, the CDR3 is TGTGCCAGCAGTGAAGCTCTAAGGGTAGGAAACGAGCAGTACGTC.

The count of this clonotype is one. The chain uses TRBV27 and TRBJ1-4; D is uncertain. This CDR3 has 12 amino acids. V lost 6 bases, J lost 6 bases, and 8 bases lay in between. Germline V lookup: CDR1 MNHEY, CDR2 SMNVEV (reference sequence). The CDR3 spells CASSNYDEKLFF. The CDR3 region has the DNA TGTGCCAGCAGCAACTATGATGAAAAACTGTTTTTT.

The chain's CDR3 is CASFWRGVETEAFF. CDR3 in DNA: TGTGCCAGCTTCTGGCGGGGGGTAGAGACTGAAGCTTTCTTT. V and J are TRBV6-1 and TRBJ1-1; a weak D match, TRBD1 (5 bases). Looked up from germline, CDR1 is MNHNS and CDR2 is SASEGT. V was shortened by 8 bases and J by 5 bases, with 18 bases between the two germline ends. The CDR3 consists of 14 residues.

The rearrangement links TRBV6-1 to TRBJ2-4; 8 bases map to TRBD1. Germline assignment: CDR1 MNHNS and CDR2 SASEGT. Trimming at V came to 0 bases and at J to 0 bases, leaving 10 bases not matched to a gene. The CDR3 totals 19 residues. CDR3 in DNA: TGTGCCAGCAGTGAAGCGGGGGGAAGACAGGGGCTAGCCAAAAACATTCAGTACTTC. This translates into CASSEAGGRQGLAKNIQYF.

V is TRBV9 and J is TRBJ2-1; weak D call: TRBD2 (5 bases). Trimming took off 1 base at V and 8 bases at J, with 16 bases between the two ends. From germline, CDR1 is SGDLS and CDR2 YYNGEE. CDR3 size: 15 residues. This CDR3 is CASSVLGRATDEQFF. DNA for the CDR3: TGTGCCAGCAGCGTACTAGGGAGAGCGACGGATGAGCAGTTCTTC.

The rearrangement joins TRBV16 to TRBJ1-4; 8 bases are shared with TRBD1. This CDR3 has 15 residues. Trimming took 5 bases from V and 3 from J; bases not matched to a gene: 5. The germline V gene has CDR1 KGHSY and CDR2 FQNENV. The CDR3 loop is CASSKRQGSNEKLFF. CDR3 in DNA: TGTGCCAGCAGCAAGCGACAGGGGTCTAATGAAAAACTGTTTTTT.

This clonotype was detected only a few times. V usage is TRBV19 and J usage is TRBJ2-1; TRBD2 agrees at 10 bases. CDR1 and CDR2 (germline): LNHDA, SQIVND (reference sequence). The CDR3 is made up of 16 amino acids. J was trimmed by 0 bases and V by 5 bases; bases with no gene match: 4. This chain's CDR3 is CASSVLAGGSYNEQFF. The CDR3 nucleotides are TGTGCCAGTAGTGTGTTAGCGGGAGGCTCCTACAATGAGCAGTTCTTC.

The chain recombines TRBV21-1 with TRBJ2-7; the listed D gene, TRBD1, was not tested against the DNA. TRBV21-1 is described as a pseudogene. The CDR3 extends over 17 amino acids. CDR3 residues: CASSKAGGLTGPYEQYV. DNA for the CDR3: TGTGCCAGCAGCAAAGCGGGGGGTCTCACGGGCCCCTACGAGCAGTACGTC.

V and J are TRBV7-2 and TRBJ2-1, with D uncertain. CDR3 length: 13 amino acids. V lost 4 bases, J lost 2 bases, and 6 bases lay in between. From germline, CDR1 is SGHTA and CDR2 FQGNSA. The CDR3 nucleotides read TGTGCCAGCAGCTCTACAACCTACAATGAGCAGTTCTTC. It codes for CASSSTTYNEQFF.

This chain links TRBV4-1 with TRBJ1-2; no clear D gene. V was clipped by 1 base and J by 4 bases, with 10 bases between them. CDR3 size: 14 residues. Germline V gives CDR1 MGHRA, CDR2 YSYEKL. CDR3 sequence reads: CASSQAVSFYGYTF. CDR3 DNA: TGCGCCAGCAGCCAAGCTGTCAGCTTCTATGGCTACACCTTC.

The V call is TRBV7-3, the J call TRBJ1-1; 9 bases are shared with TRBD1. Germline CDR1 reads SGHTA; CDR2 reads FQGTGA. CDR3 length: 17 amino acids. The J segment lost 2 bases and the V segment lost 4 bases, leaving 11 bases of the junction unmatched. The CDR3 region has the DNA TGTGCCAGCAGCTCCACGGCCCCGGGACAGGGCAACACTGAAGCTTTCTTT. The encoded protein is CASSSTAPGQGNTEAFF.

The chain employs TRBV29-1 and TRBJ1-1; the D gene is possibly TRBD1 (5 bases). With 3 bases removed from V and 1 base from J, the gap between germline ends came to 9 bases. Looked up from germline, CDR1 is SQVTM and CDR2 is ANQGSEA. The CDR3 sequence is 13 residues long. Written as DNA, the CDR3 is TGCAGCGTTGATCCGGGGACGAACACTGAAGCTTTCTTT. It specifies CSVDPGTNTEAFF. The whole variable domain, remainder taken from reference TRBV29-1 and TRBJ1-1, is SAVISQKPSRDICQRGTSLTIQCQVDSQVTMMFWYRQQPGQSLTLIATANQGSEATYESGFVIDKFPISRPNLTFSTLTVSNMSPEDSSIYLCSVDPGTNTEAFFGQGTRLTVV.

The CDR3 protein is CASSLASGRGRGNSPLHF. In DNA, the CDR3 is TGTGCCAGCAGTTTAGCGTCAGGACGGGGTAGGGGTAATTCACCCCTCCACTTT. The chain joins TRBV12-3 or TRBV12-4 to TRBJ1-6, with D perhaps TRBD1 (5 bases). The CDR3 length is 18 residues. The V end was cut by 0 bases, the J end by 6 bases, with 18 bases between.

The rearrangement joins TRBV9 to TRBJ1-6, with D unresolved. The CDR3 is made up of 12 amino acids. CDR1 SGDLS and CDR2 YYNGEE come from the germline V gene. V lost 3 bases and J lost 9, with 7 bases in between. In DNA, the CDR3 is TGTGCCAGCAGCGGAGACCGTTCACCCCTCCACTTT. Its translation: CASSGDRSPLHF.

The chain is built from TRBV6-6 and TRBJ2-5; D remains unclear. The CDR3 length is 12 residues. The V gene lost 3 bases and the J gene lost 1 base, with 3 bases spanning the gap. The germline gives CDR1 MNHNY, CDR2 SVGAGI (reference sequence). In DNA, the CDR3 is TGTGCCAGCAGTTATCTCCAAGAGACCCAGTACTTC. Its translation: CASSYLQETQYF.

The V call is TRBV2, the J call TRBJ2-7; D gene uncertain. Per the germline V gene, CDR1 is SNHLY and CDR2 is FYNNEI. The CDR3 has 13 amino acids. V was cut by 5 bases and J by 5 bases, with 13 bases left in between. DNA of the CDR3: TGTGCCAGCAGTTCCGGATTCACCCACGAGCAGTACGTC. Protein product: CASSSGFTHEQYV.

This clonotype showed up just once. The chain employs TRBV7-2 and TRBJ1-1, with 9 bases identical to TRBD1. The V and J ends lost 0 bases and 6 bases, in that order; junction bases with no gene match: 11. Germline CDR1 and CDR2: SGHTA and FQGNSA. CDR3 length: 17 residues. The CDR3 region has the DNA TGTGCCAGCAGCTTAGCGGCTTGGACAGGGGCGGGGGCTGAAGCTTTCTTT. Residues: CASSLAAWTGAGAEAFF.

The chain employs TRBV7-6 and TRBJ1-1; D ambiguous. V dropped 0 bases and J dropped 4 bases, with 6 bases sitting between them. This CDR3 comprises 13 residues. Germline-derived CDR1 and CDR2 are SGHVS and FNYEAQ. CDR3 sequence reads: CASSLAEGTEAFF. CDR3 sequence (DNA): TGTGCCAGCAGCTTAGCGGAGGGCACTGAAGCTTTCTTT.

The V gene is TRBV5-4, the J gene TRBJ2-7, with D possibly being TRBD2 (6 bases). CDR3 length equals 15 residues. V lost 4 bases and J 5 bases, leaving 19 bases between the germline ends. Germline lookup yields CDR1 SGHNT and CDR2 YYREEE (reference sequence). CDR3: CASSPNLQGGHEQYF. In DNA form, the CDR3 reads TGTGCCAGCAGCCCTAACCTCCAGGGAGGCCACGAGCAGTACTTC.

This rearrangement joins TRBV27 to TRBJ1-2; D possibly corresponds to TRBD1 (5 bases). Germline CDR1 is MNHEY and CDR2 is SMNVEV (reference sequence). This CDR3 region has 15 residues. Trimming took 5 bases from V and 9 from J, leaving 22 bases between them. In nucleotides, the CDR3 is TGTGCCAGCAGTCCCCCAGGCAGGGCCTATGGAAGCTACACCTTC. As protein: CASSPPGRAYGSYTF.

The chain combines TRBV30 with TRBJ1-2, with no clear D. V was pared by 1 base and J by 4 bases, with 10 bases between. Germline lookup yields CDR1 GTSNPN and CDR2 SVGIG (reference sequence). The CDR3 contains 13 residues. This CDR3 reads CAWSGKAVYGYTF. The CDR3 DNA sequence: TGTGCCTGGAGTGGTAAGGCAGTCTATGGCTACACCTTC.

The chain couples TRBV3-1 to TRBJ1-2; unclear D gene. This CDR3 has 13 residues. The V end was cut by 0 bases, the J end by 6 bases, with 8 bases between. The germline V gene has CDR1 LGHDT and CDR2 YNNKEL (reference sequence). CDR3 DNA: TGTGCCAGCAGCCAAGAACGAATCGATGGCTACACCTTC. It codes for CASSQERIDGYTF.

This sequence joins TRBV6-5 and TRBJ1-6; D may be TRBD1 (5 bases). The V and J ends lost 7 bases and 6 bases respectively, with 16 bases between them. Germline V gene lookup returns CDR1 MNHEY and CDR2 SVGAGI. The CDR3 loop spans 15 amino acids. CDR3 in DNA: TGTGCCAGCACCCGGGGGGGGGTGCCTAATTCACCCCTCCACTTT. Protein product: CASTRGGVPNSPLHF.

The V and J genes are TRBV24-1 and TRBJ1-2; the match to TRBD1 covers 7 bases. The CDR3 has 12 residues. V lost 9 bases to trimming and J lost 8 bases; unmatched junction nucleotides: 8. Germline loops: CDR1 KGHDR, CDR2 SFDVKD. CDR3 nucleotides: TGTGCCACCTTTGGACAGGACCAGGGCTACACCTTC. Translation gives CATFGQDQGYTF.

This clonotype has only one observation. The V call is TRBV2, the J call TRBJ2-7; D gene uncertain. The CDR3 is 11 amino acids. Trimming left V 5 bases short and J 3 bases short, with 5 bases between. Looked up from germline, CDR1 is SNHLY and CDR2 is FYNNEI. Here the CDR3 reads CASSPYYEQYV. The CDR3 DNA is TGTGCCAGCAGTCCCTACTACGAGCAGTACGTC.

This chain uses TRBV2 with TRBJ2-7; D call uncertain. The V end was cut by 8 bases, the J end by 0 bases, with 8 bases between. This CDR3 comprises 12 residues. Germline V CDR1 and CDR2: SNHLY, FYNNEI. Written as DNA, the CDR3 is TGTGCCAGCTGTCTACACTCCTACGAGCAGTACTTC. Protein product: CASCLHSYEQYF.

This sequence joins TRBV9 and TRBJ2-1; D may match TRBD1 or TRBD2 (5 bases each). Germline values: CDR1 SGDLS, CDR2 YYNGEE. The CDR3 spans 16 residues. V lost 3 bases and J lost 0, with 13 bases in between. CDR3 region: CASSEGPLSSYNEQFF. Here the CDR3 DNA reads TGTGCCAGCAGCGAGGGACCTTTGAGCTCCTACAATGAGCAGTTCTTC.

V is TRBV29-1 and J is TRBJ2-2; D may be TRBD2 (6 bases). V was shortened by 4 bases and J by 6 bases, with 6 bases between the two germline ends. The germline V gene encodes CDR1 SQVTM and CDR2 ANQGSEA. This CDR3 has 11 amino acids. The chain's CDR3 is CSVASAGELFF. In DNA form, the CDR3 reads TGCAGCGTTGCTAGCGCCGGGGAGCTGTTTTTT.

The V call is TRBV4-1, the J call TRBJ1-1, with D tentatively TRBD1 (6 bases). The CDR3 is 14 residues long. Germline V gene data show CDR1 as MGHRA and CDR2 as YSYEKL. The V end was cut by 4 bases, the J end by 4 bases, with 13 bases between. The DNA of the CDR3 is TGCGCCAGCAGCCCGACAGGAAGAACCACTGAAGCTTTCTTT. It codes for CASSPTGRTTEAFF.

This chain uses TRBV7-8 with TRBJ2-2; 10 nucleotides match TRBD1. CDR1 is SGHVS, CDR2 FQNEAQ, per germline. With 5 bases clipped from V and 7 bases from J, the junction kept 7 bases outside the gene matches. CDR3 length: 15 amino acids. The CDR3 region has the DNA TGTGCCAGCAGCGCCCCGACAGGGGGCGGCGGGGAGCTGTTTTTT. Encoded protein: CASSAPTGGGGELFF. The full variable domain, in which reference TRBV7-8 and TRBJ2-2 provide the parts outside the CDR3, is GAGVSQSPRYKVAKRGQDVALRCDPISGHVSLFWYQQALGQGPEFLTYFQNEAQLDKSGLPSDRFFAERPEGSVSTLKIQRTQQEDSAVYLCASSAPTGGGGELFFGEGSRLTVL.

The CDR3 sequence: CASTPGQRVTGELFF. The CDR3, as DNA: TGTGCCAGTACCCCTGGCCAGCGGGTCACCGGGGAGCTGTTTTTT. J is TRBJ2-2 and V is TRBV19, with D perhaps matching TRBD2 (6 bases). Trimming cost V 7 bases and J 4 bases, with 16 bases left between them. The CDR3 sequence is 15 residues long. Germline V gene data show CDR1 as LNHDA and CDR2 as SQIVND (reference sequence). The full variable domain, in which reference TRBV19 and TRBJ2-2 provide the parts outside the CDR3, is DGGITQSPKYLFRKEGQNVTLSCEQNLNHDAMYWYRQDPGQGLRLIYYSQIVNDFQKGDIAEGYSVSREKKESFPLTVTSAQKNPTAFYLCASTPGQRVTGELFFGEGSRLTVL.

The V call is TRBV18, the J call TRBJ1-3; no clear D. The CDR3 length is 16 residues. Germline V gene data show CDR1 as KGHSH and CDR2 as LQKENI. With 3 bases removed from V and 0 bases from J, the gap between germline ends came to 12 bases. CDR3 bases: TGTGCCAGCTCACCGCGAGGTCCGGGCTCTGGAAACACCATATATTTT. It specifies CASSPRGPGSGNTIYF. Variable domain in full (rest from reference TRBV18 and TRBJ1-3): NAGVMQNPRHLVRRRGQEARLRCSPMKGHSHVYWYRQLPEEGLKFMVYLQKENIIDESGMPKERFSAEFPKEGPSILRIQQVVRGDSAAYFCASSPRGPGSGNTIYFGEGSWLTVV.